The 18 T cell receptor beta chains in this list originate from one sample, sequenced in a study of cytomegalovirus exposure and HLA in healthy donors. 60 Vbeta and 13 Jbeta primers were used in PCR. Sequencing was performed with immunoSEQ multiplex PCR; in TCRdb, only in-frame clones are kept and a portion is missing. The data show around 200,000 clones, roughly 79% seen once. The sample comprised PBMCs. These receptor sequences come from a man younger than 45 in good health and CMV-seronegative.

The rearrangement links TRBV2 to TRBJ2-3, with a weak D call TRBD1 (6 bases). CDR3 length: 15 amino acids. V was clipped by 2 bases and J by 3 bases, with 12 bases between them. Germline CDR1 reads SNHLY; CDR2 reads FYNNEI. The CDR3 protein is CASSEQGRQTDTQYF. DNA of the CDR3: TGTGCCAGCAGTGAACAGGGGCGACAAACAGATACGCAGTATTTT. The whole variable domain, remainder taken from reference TRBV2 and TRBJ2-3, is EPEVTQTPSHQVTQMGQEVILRCVPISNHLYFYWYRQILGQKVEFLVSFYNNEISEKSEIFDDQFSVERPDGSNFTLKIRSTKLEDSAMYFCASSEQGRQTDTQYFGPGTRLTVL.

The chain employs TRBV7-9 and TRBJ2-3, with D possibly TRBD2 on 5 matching bases. This CDR3 spans 15 amino acids. Germline CDR1 reads SEHNR; CDR2 reads FQNEAQ (reference sequence). Trimming removed 5 bases from V and 3 bases from J, with 15 bases in between. This chain's CDR3 is CASSARDPGTDTQYF. The CDR3 region has the DNA TGTGCCAGCAGCGCAAGGGATCCGGGGACAGATACGCAGTATTTT. Full variable domain (missing parts from reference TRBV7-9 and TRBJ2-3): DTGVSQNPRHKITKRGQNVTFRCDPISEHNRLYWYRQTLGQGPEFLTYFQNEAQLEKSRLLSDRFSAERPKGSFSTLEIQRTEQGDSAMYLCASSARDPGTDTQYFGPGTRLTVL.

This clone was picked up a small number of times. V is TRBV5-1 and J is TRBJ2-1, with D unclear. V was pared by 1 base and J by 1 base, with 12 bases between. This CDR3 region has 16 residues. The germline V gene encodes CDR1 SGHRS and CDR2 YFSETQ. The CDR3 DNA sequence: TGCGCCAGCAGCTTGAAGTCGGTGCGGTCCTACAATGAGCAGTTCTTC. It is translated as CASSLKSVRSYNEQFF.

The rearrangement links TRBV5-6 to TRBJ2-1; 16 bases align to TRBD2. The CDR3 covers 18 residues. CDR1 and CDR2 (germline): SGHDT, YYEEEE. The V segment lost 4 bases and the J segment 4 bases; nucleotides outside the gene matches: 8. The CDR3, as DNA: TGTGCCAGCAGCCCGGGACTAGCGGGAGGGTTGCATTACAATGAGCAGTTCTTC. Amino acid sequence: CASSPGLAGGLHYNEQFF.

A few counts support this clone. CDR3 DNA: TGTGCCAGCAGCTTAGTCGCCGGAAACTACGAGCAGTACTTC. It is translated as CASSLVAGNYEQYF. The J gene is TRBJ2-5, the V gene TRBV7-8; no clear D. The J call is in doubt because the DNA end fits TRBJ2-7 better. Germline V gene lookup returns CDR1 SGHVS and CDR2 FQNEAQ. This CDR3 contains 14 residues.

The CDR3 nucleotides read TGCGCCAGCAGCTCGGGACTGAAGGTAGACGAGCAGTACTTC. As protein: CASSSGLKVDEQYF. This chain connects TRBV4-1 to TRBJ2-7; a possible D gene is TRBD2 (6 bases). V was shortened by 5 bases and J by 5 bases, with 16 bases between the two germline ends. Germline CDR1 reads MGHRA; CDR2 reads YSYEKL. This CDR3 spans 14 amino acids.

This chain uses TRBV28 with TRBJ2-2; 10 nucleotides align to TRBD2. The CDR3 totals 14 residues. Germline CDR1 reads MDHEN; CDR2 reads SYDVKM. Losses at the gene ends were 9 bases for V and 5 bases for J; bases not matched to a gene: 6. The CDR3 is CASCGTSETGELFF. CDR3 coding DNA: TGTGCCAGTTGCGGGACTAGCGAAACCGGGGAGCTGTTTTTT. The full variable domain, in which reference TRBV28 and TRBJ2-2 provide the parts outside the CDR3, is DVKVTQSSRYLVKRTGEKVFLECVQDMDHENMFWYRQDPGLGLRLIYFSYDVKMKEKGDIPEGYSVSREKKERFSLILESASTNQTSMYLCASCGTSETGELFFGEGSRLTVL.

The V and J genes are TRBV28 and TRBJ2-1; maybe TRBD2 (6 bases). The CDR3 covers 14 residues. Germline values: CDR1 MDHEN, CDR2 SYDVKM. The V gene lost 3 bases and the J gene lost 4 bases, with 10 bases spanning the gap. The CDR3 loop is CASSFSGKYNEQFF. The CDR3 DNA sequence: TGTGCCAGCAGTTTTAGCGGAAAGTACAATGAGCAGTTCTTC.

As to this clone: The same CDR3 is also encoded by other DNA sequences in this sample. This chain connects TRBV4-1 to TRBJ1-5; possibly TRBD1 for D (5 bases). The V gene's germline CDR1 is MGHRA and CDR2 YSYEKL. The CDR3 length is 15 residues. V lost 0 bases and J 0 bases, leaving 6 bases between the germline ends. The CDR3 bases are TGCGCCAGCAGCCAAGATCAGGGTAGCAATCAGCCCCAGCATTTT. This codes for CASSQDQGSNQPQHF.

The chain joins TRBV9 to TRBJ2-1; tentatively, D is TRBD1 (5 bases). Trimming pared 2 bases from V and 8 bases from J, leaving 17 bases between. Germline-derived CDR1 and CDR2 are SGDLS and YYNGEE. The CDR3 runs to 15 residues. CDR3: CASSVGPLGTDEQFF. Written as DNA, the CDR3 is TGTGCCAGCAGCGTGGGGCCATTGGGTACCGATGAGCAGTTCTTC. The variable domain in full, with the rest retrieved from reference TRBV9 and TRBJ2-1, is DSGVTQTPKHLITATGQRVTLRCSPRSGDLSVYWYQQSLDQGLQFLIQYYNGEERAKGNILERFSAQQFPDLHSELNLSSLELGDSALYFCASSVGPLGTDEQFFGPGTRLTVL.

The V gene is TRBV7-9, the J gene TRBJ1-2; D is uncertain. This CDR3 is built from 12 residues. The V gene lost 1 base and the J gene lost 8 bases, with 8 bases spanning the gap. CDR1 and CDR2 (germline): SEHNR, FQNEAQ (reference sequence). CDR3 DNA: TGTGCCAGCAGCTTAGAGATCCTAGGCTACACCTTC. It specifies CASSLEILGYTF.

The rearrangement uses TRBV11-3 and TRBJ2-7; tentative D call: TRBD1 (6 bases). CDR3 size: 14 residues. Trimming left V 2 bases short and J 2 bases short, with 10 bases between. CDR1 is SGHNT and CDR2 is YENEEA in the germline V gene. Here the CDR3 reads CASSLTQGAYEQYF. The CDR3 nucleotides are TGTGCCAGCAGCTTAACACAGGGTGCCTACGAGCAGTACTTC.

The DNA for the CDR3 is TGCAGCGTTGAGGGACTAGCGGGTCCTCGTGCCAAAAACATTCAGTACTTC. Translating it yields CSVEGLAGPRAKNIQYF. V usage is TRBV29-1 and J usage is TRBJ2-4; 12 nucleotides match TRBD2. Looked up from germline, CDR1 is SQVTM and CDR2 is ANQGSEA. Trimming removed 3 bases from V and 1 base from J; junction bases left unmatched: 7. CDR3 length equals 17 residues.

The chain carries TRBV7-9 and TRBJ2-2; D perhaps matches TRBD2 (5 bases). Germline loops: CDR1 SEHNR, CDR2 FQNEAQ (reference sequence). This CDR3 comprises 16 residues. The germline V and J ends were trimmed by 2 bases and 5 bases, with 15 bases remaining between them. CDR3 coding DNA: TGTGCCAGCAGCTTAATTGGTGGTCCGGGGACCGGGGAGCTGTTTTTT. Translated, it gives CASSLIGGPGTGELFF.

In its sample, this clone was seen once. Other nucleotide sequences from this sample produce the same CDR3. The rearrangement links TRBV5-1 to TRBJ2-2; no clear D gene. The V and J ends lost 0 bases and 5 bases respectively, with 5 bases between them. Germline assignment: CDR1 SGHRS and CDR2 YFSETQ. CDR3 size: 13 residues. The chain's CDR3 is CASSLAGTGELFF. CDR3 DNA sequence: TGCGCCAGCAGCTTGGCCGGGACCGGGGAGCTGTTTTTT. The complete variable domain, with remaining parts taken from reference TRBV5-1 and TRBJ2-2, reads KAGVTQTPRYLIKTRGQQVTLSCSPISGHRSVSWYQQTPGQGLQFLFEYFSETQRNKGNFPGRFSGRQFSNSRSEMNVSTLELGDSALYLCASSLAGTGELFFGEGSRLTVL.

The chain couples TRBV7-2 to TRBJ2-3; TRBD2 aligns across 9 bases. Germline CDR1 SGHTA, CDR2 FQGNSA. The CDR3 length is 17 residues. V was pared by 1 base and J by 4 bases, with 9 bases of the junction left unmatched. CDR3 protein: CASSLDGSGSWADTQYF. DNA of the CDR3: TGTGCCAGCAGCTTAGATGGTAGCGGGAGTTGGGCAGATACGCAGTATTTT.

V and J are TRBV29-1 and TRBJ2-7; 11 bases are a match to TRBD2. Germline values: CDR1 SQVTM, CDR2 ANQGSEA. Germline trimming cut 5 bases from V and 8 bases from J; bases unmatched to any gene: 11. The CDR3 consists of 14 residues. The CDR3 spells CSVPAGTSGPKQYF. The CDR3 DNA reads TGCAGCGTTCCAGCCGGGACTAGCGGTCCGAAGCAGTACTTC.

V and J are TRBV27 and TRBJ2-1; 12 positions agree with TRBD2. The CDR3 runs to 16 residues. With 1 base clipped from V and 6 bases from J, the junction kept 4 bases outside the gene matches. The germline gives CDR1 MNHEY, CDR2 SMNVEV (reference sequence). For the CDR3, the DNA is TGTGCCAGCAGTTTATTTGGGACTAGCGGGTTCAATGAGCAGTTCTTC. Its translation is CASSLFGTSGFNEQFF.